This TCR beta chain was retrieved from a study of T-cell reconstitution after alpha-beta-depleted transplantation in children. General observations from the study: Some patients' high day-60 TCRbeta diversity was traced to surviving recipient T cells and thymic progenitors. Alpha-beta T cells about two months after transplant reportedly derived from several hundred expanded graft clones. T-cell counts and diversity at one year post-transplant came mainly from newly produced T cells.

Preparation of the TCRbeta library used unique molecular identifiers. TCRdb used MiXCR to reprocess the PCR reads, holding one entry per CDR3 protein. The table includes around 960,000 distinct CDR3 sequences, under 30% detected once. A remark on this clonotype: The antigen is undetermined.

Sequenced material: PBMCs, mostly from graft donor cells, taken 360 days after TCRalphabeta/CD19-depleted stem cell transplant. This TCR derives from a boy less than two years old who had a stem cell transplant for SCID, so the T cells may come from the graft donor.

DNA for the CDR3: TGTGCCAGCTCACCAGGTGCGGGTTTAGATACGCAGTATTTT. Residues: CASSPGAGLDTQYF. The J gene is TRBJ2-3, the V gene TRBV18; a possible D gene is TRBD2 (5 bases). Germline V gives CDR1 KGHSH, CDR2 LQKENI. Trimming removed 2 bases from V and 5 bases from J, with 11 bases in between. This CDR3 comprises 14 residues.